This T cell receptor (beta chain) was obtained from a study of shared clonotypes between healthy human individuals. Naive CD8 cells comprised CD45RO-negative, CCR7-positively selected cells, excluding terminally differentiated effector memory CD45RA+ cells. Participating donors were healthy, HIV-negative adults free of recent acute infections or vaccinations. This clone was observed once. The target antigen is unknown. Method: immunoSEQ multiplex PCR; TCRdb's copy keeps in-frame clones and lacks some. The sample includes roughly 600,000 clones, 98% of them seen just once. Study-level findings and limits: Clonotypes which were not shared had lower generation probabilities than clonotypes that all four donors shared.

The V gene end was trimmed by 7 bases and the J gene end by 9 bases; junction bases not matched to a gene: 4. The CDR3 sequence is 13 residues long. CDR1 is MGHRA and CDR2 is YSYEKL in the germline V gene. The TCR comes from a man under 40 in good health. The V gene is TRBV4-1, the J gene TRBJ2-1; 12 nucleotides match TRBD1. Sequencing was done on a sample of naive CD8+ T cells sorted from blood. CDR3 sequence: CASKGQGAVEQFF. In nucleotides, the CDR3 is TGCGCCAGCAAGGGACAGGGGGCGGTTGAGCAGTTCTTC.